This T cell receptor (beta chain) was documented in a study of control samples from healthy donors and cancer patients. Produced via immunoSEQ multiplex PCR; TCRdb's table is partial and in-frame only. The table records some 140,000 clones, around 90% of them present only once. The sample comprised blood. This TCR was sampled from a man aged 25 to 40 in good health.

The CDR3, as DNA: TGTGCCAGCAGCTCAGGACCCCCCGGCGCTGAAGCTTTCTTT. This encodes CASSSGPPGAEAFF. The chain joins TRBV11-1 to TRBJ1-1, with D unclear. The CDR3 totals 14 residues. V shed 4 bases and J shed 6 bases, with 15 bases lying between them. Germline lookup yields CDR1 SGHAT and CDR2 FQDESV (reference sequence).